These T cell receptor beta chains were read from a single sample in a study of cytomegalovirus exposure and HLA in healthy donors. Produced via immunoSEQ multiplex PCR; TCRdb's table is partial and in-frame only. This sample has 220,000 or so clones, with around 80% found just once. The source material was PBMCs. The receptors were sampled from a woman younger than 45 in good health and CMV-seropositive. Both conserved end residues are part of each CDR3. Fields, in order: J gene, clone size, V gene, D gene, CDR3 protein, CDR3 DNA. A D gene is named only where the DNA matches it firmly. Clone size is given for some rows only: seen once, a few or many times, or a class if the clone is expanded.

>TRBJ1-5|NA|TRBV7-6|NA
CASSQYPFNSNQPQHF
TGTGCCAGCAGCCAATACCCATTTAATAGCAATCAGCCCCAGCATTTT
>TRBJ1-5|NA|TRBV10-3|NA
CAISDVNQPQHF
TGTGCCATCAGTGATGTTAATCAGCCCCAGCATTTT
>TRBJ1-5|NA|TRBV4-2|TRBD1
CASSQEYEDRVGQPQHF
TGTGCCAGCAGCCAAGAATACGAGGACAGGGTCGGTCAGCCCCAGCATTTT
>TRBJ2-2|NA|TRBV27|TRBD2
CASSPSAGDRNTGELFF
TGTGCCAGCAGTCCCTCCGCGGGAGATCGAAACACCGGGGAGCTGTTTTTT
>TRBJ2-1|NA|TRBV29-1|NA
CSAPRGGSYNEQFF
TGCAGCGCCCCCAGGGGCGGCTCCTACAATGAGCAGTTCTTC
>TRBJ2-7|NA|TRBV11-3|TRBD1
CASSTQGLSSYEQYF
TGTGCCAGCAGTACACAGGGGCTGAGCTCCTACGAGCAGTACTTC
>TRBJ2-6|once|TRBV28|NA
CASSGGEVPPGANVLTF
TGTGCCAGCAGCGGCGGGGAGGTCCCACCTGGGGCCAACGTCCTGACTTTC
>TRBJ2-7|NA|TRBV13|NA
CASSLAYSPTYEQYF
TGTGCCAGCAGCTTAGCGTACAGCCCCACCTACGAGCAGTACTTC
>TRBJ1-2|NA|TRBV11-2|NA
CASSLDRDGNYGYTF
TGTGCCAGCAGCTTAGACAGGGATGGTAACTATGGCTACACCTTC
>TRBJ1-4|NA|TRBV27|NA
CASSPGLRNEKLFF
TGTGCCAGCAGTCCGGGCCTGAGGAACGAAAAACTGTTTTTT
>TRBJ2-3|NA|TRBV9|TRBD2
CASSASRSSGGGVDTQYF
TGTGCCAGCAGCGCCAGTAGATCTAGCGGGGGAGGTGTAGATACGCAGTATTTT
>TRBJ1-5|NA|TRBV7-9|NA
CASGDRPDQPQHF
TGTGCCAGCGGTGACAGGCCAGATCAGCCCCAGCATTTT
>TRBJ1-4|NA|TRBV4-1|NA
CASSHPGATNEKLFF
TGCGCCAGCAGCCATCCCGGTGCAACTAATGAAAAACTGTTTTTT
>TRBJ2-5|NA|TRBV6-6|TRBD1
CASSPTGAETQYF
TGTGCCAGCAGCCCGACAGGGGCGGAGACCCAGTACTTC
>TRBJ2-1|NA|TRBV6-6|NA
CASSYPSTKPNNEQFF
TGTGCCAGCAGTTACCCCTCGACCAAGCCGAACAATGAGCAGTTCTTC
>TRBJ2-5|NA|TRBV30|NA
CAWNFNGGTETQYF
TGTGCCTGGAATTTCAATGGAGGTACGGAGACCCAGTACTTC
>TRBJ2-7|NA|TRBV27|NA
CASSLRQGIDEQYF
TGTGCCAGCAGTCTTCGGCAGGGAATAGACGAGCAGTACTTC
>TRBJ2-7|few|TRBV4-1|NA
CASSPLGVAYEQYF
TGCGCCAGCAGCCCACTGGGGGTCGCCTACGAGCAGTACTTC
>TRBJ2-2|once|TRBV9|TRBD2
CASSVVGGRPNTGELFF
TGTGCCAGCAGCGTAGTCGGCGGGAGGCCTAACACCGGGGAGCTGTTTTTT
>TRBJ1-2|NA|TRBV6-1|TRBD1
CASTTGGDYGYTF
TGTGCCAGCACAACAGGGGGCGACTATGGCTACACCTTC
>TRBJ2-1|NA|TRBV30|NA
CAWSWSRYNEQFF
TGTGCCTGGAGTTGGAGTAGGTACAATGAGCAGTTCTTC
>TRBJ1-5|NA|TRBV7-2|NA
CASSLSAGENQPQHF
TGTGCCAGCAGCTTGAGTGCAGGGGAGAATCAGCCCCAGCATTTT
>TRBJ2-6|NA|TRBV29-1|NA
CSVVAASGANVLTF
TGCAGCGTTGTGGCGGCCTCTGGGGCCAACGTCCTGACTTTC